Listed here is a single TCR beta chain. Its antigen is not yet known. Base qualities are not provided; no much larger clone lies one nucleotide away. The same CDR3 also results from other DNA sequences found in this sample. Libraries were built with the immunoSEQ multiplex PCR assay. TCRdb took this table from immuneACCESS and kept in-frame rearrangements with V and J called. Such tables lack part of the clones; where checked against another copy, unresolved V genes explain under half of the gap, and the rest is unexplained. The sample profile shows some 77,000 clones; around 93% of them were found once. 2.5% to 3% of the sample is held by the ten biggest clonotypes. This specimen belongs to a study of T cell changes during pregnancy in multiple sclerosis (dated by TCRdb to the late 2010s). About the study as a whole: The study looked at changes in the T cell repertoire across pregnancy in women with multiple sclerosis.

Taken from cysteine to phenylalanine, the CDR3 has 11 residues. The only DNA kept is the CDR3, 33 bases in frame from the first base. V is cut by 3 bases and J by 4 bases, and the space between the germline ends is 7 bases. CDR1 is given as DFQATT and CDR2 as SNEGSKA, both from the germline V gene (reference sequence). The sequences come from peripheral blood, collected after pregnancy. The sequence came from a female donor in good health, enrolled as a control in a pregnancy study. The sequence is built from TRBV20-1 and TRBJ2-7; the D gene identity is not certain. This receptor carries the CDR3 CSARPEYEQYF. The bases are TGCAGTGCTAGGCCGGAGTACGAGCAGTACTTC.